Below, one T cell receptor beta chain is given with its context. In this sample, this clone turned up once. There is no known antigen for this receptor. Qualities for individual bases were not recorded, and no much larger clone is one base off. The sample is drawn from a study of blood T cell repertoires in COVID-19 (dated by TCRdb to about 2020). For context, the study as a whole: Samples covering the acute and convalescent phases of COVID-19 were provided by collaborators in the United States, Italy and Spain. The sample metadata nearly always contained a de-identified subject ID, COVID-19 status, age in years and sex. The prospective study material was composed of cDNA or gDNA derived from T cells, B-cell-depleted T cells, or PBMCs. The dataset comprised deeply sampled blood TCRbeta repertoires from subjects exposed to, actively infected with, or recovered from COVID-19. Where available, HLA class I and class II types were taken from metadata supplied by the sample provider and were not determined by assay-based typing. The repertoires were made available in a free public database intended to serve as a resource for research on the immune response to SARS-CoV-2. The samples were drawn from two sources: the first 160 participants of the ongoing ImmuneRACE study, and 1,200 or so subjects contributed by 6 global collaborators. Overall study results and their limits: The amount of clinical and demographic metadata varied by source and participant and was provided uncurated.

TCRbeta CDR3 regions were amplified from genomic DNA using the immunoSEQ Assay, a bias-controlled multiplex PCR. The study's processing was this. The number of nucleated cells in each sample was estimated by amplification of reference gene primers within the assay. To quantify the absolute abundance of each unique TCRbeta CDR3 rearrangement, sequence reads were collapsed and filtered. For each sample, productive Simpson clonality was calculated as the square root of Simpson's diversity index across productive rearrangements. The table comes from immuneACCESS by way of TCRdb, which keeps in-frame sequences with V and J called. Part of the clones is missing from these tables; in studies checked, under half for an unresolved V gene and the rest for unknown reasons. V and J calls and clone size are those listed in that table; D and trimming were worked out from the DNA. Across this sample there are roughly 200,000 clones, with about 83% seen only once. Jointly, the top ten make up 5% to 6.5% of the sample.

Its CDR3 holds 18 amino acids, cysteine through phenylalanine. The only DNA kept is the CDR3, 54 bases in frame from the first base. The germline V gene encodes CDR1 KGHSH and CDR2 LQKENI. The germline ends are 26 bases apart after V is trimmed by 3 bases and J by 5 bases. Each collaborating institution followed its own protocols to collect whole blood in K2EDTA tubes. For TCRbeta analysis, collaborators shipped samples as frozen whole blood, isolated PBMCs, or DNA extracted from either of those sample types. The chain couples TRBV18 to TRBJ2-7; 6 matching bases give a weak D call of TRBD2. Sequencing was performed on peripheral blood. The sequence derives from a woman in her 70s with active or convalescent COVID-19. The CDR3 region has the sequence CASSPGYGNGRAFHEQYF. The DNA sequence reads TGTGCCAGCTCACCTGGGTATGGAAACGGGAGAGCTTTCCACGAGCAGTACTTC.